This T cell receptor (beta chain) derives from a study of metastatic and nonmetastatic thyroid tumors. About the research overall: For malignant and benign thyroid patients, tumor or nodule tissue and blood were the sources whose repertoires were compared. Study-level results: As reported, TCR beta diversity in blood and tumor was significantly higher in malignant thyroid tumors than in benign nodules.

Among the patients, none had received any treatment before thyroid surgery. Under the authors' procedure: The study took CDR3 differences across clinicopathological groups and made a distant-metastasis classifier for papillary thyroid cancer from them. TCRdb re-clonotyped the PCR reads via MiXCR. The V and J calls were not made by the authors but by TCRdb's processing. The sample yields thousands of clones, approximately 15% seen once. In its sample, this clone is medium-sized. Its antigen is unknown. Trimming cost V 6 bases and J 0 bases, with 3 bases left between them. The CDR3 length is 12 residues. CDR1 is MNHEY and CDR2 is SVGEGT in the germline V gene.

Specimen: tumor tissue. This sequence was found in a male donor with papillary thyroid cancer or a benign thyroid nodule (not recorded which). Some clones in this sample may be carry-over from other donors' samples. The V gene is TRBV6-2 or TRBV6-3, the J gene TRBJ1-5; no definite D call. The CDR3 nucleotides are TGTGCCAGCAGGCTTAGCAATCAGCCCCAGCATTTT. This encodes CASRLSNQPQHF.